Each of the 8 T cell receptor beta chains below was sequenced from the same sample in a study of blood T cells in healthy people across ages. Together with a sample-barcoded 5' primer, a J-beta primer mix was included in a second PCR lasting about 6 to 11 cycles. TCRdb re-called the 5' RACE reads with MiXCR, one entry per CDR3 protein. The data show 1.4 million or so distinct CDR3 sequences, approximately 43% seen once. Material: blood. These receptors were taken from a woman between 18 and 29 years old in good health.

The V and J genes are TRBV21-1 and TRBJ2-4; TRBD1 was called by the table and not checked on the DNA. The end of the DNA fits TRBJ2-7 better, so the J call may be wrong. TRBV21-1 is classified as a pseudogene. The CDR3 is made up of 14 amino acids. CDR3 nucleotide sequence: TGTGCCAGCAGCAAGGGACAGGGCAGAGGCGAGCAGTACTTC. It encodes CASSKGQGRGEQYF.

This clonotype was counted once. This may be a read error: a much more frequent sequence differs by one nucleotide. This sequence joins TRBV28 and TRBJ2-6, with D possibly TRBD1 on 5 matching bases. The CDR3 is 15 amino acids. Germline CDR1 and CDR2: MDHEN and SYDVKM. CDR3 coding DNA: TGTGCCAGCAGTCCAACTGGCTCTGGGGCCAACGTCCCGACTTTC. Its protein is CASSPTGSGANVPTF.

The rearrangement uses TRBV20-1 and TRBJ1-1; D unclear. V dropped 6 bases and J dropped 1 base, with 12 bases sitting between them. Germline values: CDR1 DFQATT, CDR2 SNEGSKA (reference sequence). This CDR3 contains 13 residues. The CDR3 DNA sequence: TGCAGTGCAAGAAGCGCGGGGAACACTGAAGCTTTCTTT. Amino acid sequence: CSARSAGNTEAFF.

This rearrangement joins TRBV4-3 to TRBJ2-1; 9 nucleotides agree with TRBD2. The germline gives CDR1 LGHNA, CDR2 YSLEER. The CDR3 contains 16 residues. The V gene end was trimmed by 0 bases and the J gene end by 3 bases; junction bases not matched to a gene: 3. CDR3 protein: CASSQDLAGNYNEQFF. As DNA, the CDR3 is TGCGCCAGCAGCCAAGATCTAGCGGGGAACTACAATGAGCAGTTCTTC.

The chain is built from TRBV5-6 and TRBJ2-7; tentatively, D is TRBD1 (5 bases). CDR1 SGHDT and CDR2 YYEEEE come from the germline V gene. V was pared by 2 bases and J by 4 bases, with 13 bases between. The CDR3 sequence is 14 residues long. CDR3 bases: TGTGCCAGCAGCTTAGGTGTCAGACAGTACGAGCAGTACTTC. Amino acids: CASSLGVRQYEQYF.

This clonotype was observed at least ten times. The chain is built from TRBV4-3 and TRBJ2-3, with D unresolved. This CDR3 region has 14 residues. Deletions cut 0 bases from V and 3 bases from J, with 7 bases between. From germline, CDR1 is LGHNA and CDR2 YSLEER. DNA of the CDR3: TGCGCCAGCAGCCAAGAAGTAGCAACAGATACGCAGTATTTT. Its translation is CASSQEVATDTQYF.

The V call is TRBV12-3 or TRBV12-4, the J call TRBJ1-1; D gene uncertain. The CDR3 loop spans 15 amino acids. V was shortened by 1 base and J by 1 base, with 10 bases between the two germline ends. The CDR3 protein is CASSLGSWENTEAFF. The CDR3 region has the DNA TGTGCCAGCAGTTTAGGGTCGTGGGAGAACACTGAAGCTTTCTTT.

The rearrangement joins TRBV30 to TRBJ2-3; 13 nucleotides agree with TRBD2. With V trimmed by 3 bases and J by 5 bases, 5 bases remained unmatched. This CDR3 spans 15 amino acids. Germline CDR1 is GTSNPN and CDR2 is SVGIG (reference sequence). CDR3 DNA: TGTGCCTGGAGACGGACTAGCGGGAGTAGAGATACGCAGTATTTT. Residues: CAWRRTSGSRDTQYF.